These 22 T cell receptor beta chains originate from one sample sequenced in a study of regulatory T cells in long-lasting Graves disease. Sequencing libraries for TCR beta were prepared with iRepertoire HTBI primers and Arm-PCR of CDR3 regions. MiXCR was run by TCRdb on the multiplex PCR reads, yielding one entry per CDR3 protein. Among 420,000 or so distinct CDR3 sequences listed, about 16% were seen once. Noted time point: newly diagnosed GD, antithyroid drugs for less than 3 months. Researchers made the TCR library from RNA that was extracted from PBMCs. These sequences were also reported in another study, on T cells in Graves' hyperthyroidism and ophthalmopathy.

The sample in question was peripheral blood mononuclear cells (PBMCs), obtained at new diagnosis, from a patient treated with antithyroid drugs. These receptors came from a woman under 30 with Graves disease.

This clonotype turned up a few times. V is TRBV7-2 and J is TRBJ1-2, with a possible D match to TRBD1 (5 bases). CDR1 is SGHTA and CDR2 is FQGNSA in the germline V gene. V was pared by 3 bases and J by 8 bases, with 16 bases between. The CDR3 loop spans 14 amino acids. The CDR3 coding sequence is TGTGCCAGCAGCTTGAGTACAGGCCAACTCGGCTACACCTTC. Its translation is CASSLSTGQLGYTF.

This clonotype appeared many times. This chain connects TRBV7-2 to TRBJ2-5; D tentatively fits TRBD1 or TRBD2 (5 bases each). Trimming cost V 1 base and J 5 bases, with 11 bases left between them. CDR1 and CDR2 from the germline V gene are SGHTA and FQGNSA. This CDR3 is built from 14 residues. This CDR3 reads CASSLDGGVETQYF. The DNA of the CDR3 is TGTGCCAGCAGCTTAGATGGGGGTGTGGAGACCCAGTACTTC.

Comments on this clonotype: Given a far larger clone just one base away, this is likely a sequencing read error. V gene TRBV11-2 combines with J gene TRBJ2-5, with TRBD2 matching over 13 bases. The CDR3 contains 15 residues. The germline V gene encodes CDR1 SGHAT and CDR2 FQNNGV. CDR3 loop: CASGLGLAGVETQYF. The CDR3 DNA is TGTGCCAGCGGCTTAGGACTAGCGGGAGTTGAGACCCAGTACTTC.

This clonotype showed up just a few times. V gene TRBV7-9 combines with J gene TRBJ2-1, with D perhaps TRBD2 (6 bases). V lost 4 bases and J 4 bases, leaving 17 bases between the germline ends. Germline lookup yields CDR1 SEHNR and CDR2 FQNEAQ (reference sequence). The CDR3 contains 16 residues. In DNA, the CDR3 is TGTGCCAGCAGCTCCCTAGTGGCGGGGTCTTACAATGAGCAGTTCTTC. Protein: CASSSLVAGSYNEQFF.

This clonotype was seen once. A much larger clone lies a single base off, so this may be a read error. CDR3: CASSPQVGGGGYTF. The CDR3 DNA is TGTGCCAGCAGTCCACAGGTGGGAGGAGGTGGCTACACCTTC. This chain connects TRBV6-1 to TRBJ1-2; a weak D match, TRBD1 (5 bases). Trimming took off 5 bases at V and 7 bases at J, with 17 bases between the two ends. CDR3 length: 14 amino acids. CDR1 is MNHNS, CDR2 SASEGT, per germline.

In its sample, this clonotype was seen many times. CDR3 loop: CASSPGGAKGNTEAFF. The DNA of the CDR3 is TGTGCCAGCAGTCCCGGGGGGGCCAAGGGTAACACTGAAGCTTTCTTT. The J gene is TRBJ1-1, the V gene TRBV28; maybe TRBD1 (6 bases). CDR3 length equals 16 residues. The ends were cut back, 5 bases at V and 2 bases at J, with 18 bases in the middle. Germline assignment: CDR1 MDHEN and CDR2 SYDVKM.

This clonotype has a count of ten or more. The CDR3 DNA is TGTGCCAGCAGCGACAACACCGGGGAGCTGTTTTTT. Its protein product is CASSDNTGELFF. The chain has TRBV7-3 and TRBJ2-2; D unclear. Trimming cost V 5 bases and J 2 bases, with 3 bases left between them. The germline V gene encodes CDR1 SGHTA and CDR2 FQGTGA. CDR3 length equals 12 residues.

This clonotype has more than one count but fewer than ten. This chain connects TRBV15 to TRBJ2-3, with 8 bases identical to TRBD1. The germline CDR1 and CDR2 sequences are LNHNV and YYDKDF (reference sequence). This CDR3 has 20 amino acids. V lost 1 base to trimming and J lost 1 base; unmatched junction nucleotides: 16. The CDR3, as DNA: TGTGCCACCAGCAGAGCCCCAGGGGGCGAGTTAGTTACCGGCACAGATACGCAGTATTTT. It encodes CATSRAPGGELVTGTDTQYF.

This clonotype was seen repeatedly, ten times or more. This chain links TRBV27 with TRBJ2-5; 9 bases match TRBD2. The length of the CDR3 is 13 residues. Germline V gives CDR1 MNHEY, CDR2 SMNVEV (reference sequence). With V trimmed by 5 bases and J by 5 bases, 3 bases remained unmatched. Written as DNA, the CDR3 is TGTGCCAGCAGTAAGCGGGAGGTCGAGACCCAGTACTTC. The encoded protein is CASSKREVETQYF.

The chain combines TRBV12-3 or TRBV12-4 with TRBJ2-2, with 11 bases lining up with TRBD2. V lost 3 bases to trimming and J lost 2 bases; unmatched junction nucleotides: 2. The CDR3 spans 16 residues. This CDR3 is CASSLTSGTNTGELFF. The CDR3 nucleotides are TGTGCCAGCAGTTTGACTAGCGGGACAAACACCGGGGAGCTGTTTTTT.

This clonotype was seen a few times. The chain has TRBV12-3 or TRBV12-4 and TRBJ2-1; D perhaps matches TRBD2 (6 bases). The V and J ends lost 7 bases and 5 bases respectively, with 15 bases between them. The length of the CDR3 is 14 residues. CDR3: CASNFGGRNNEQFF. CDR3 DNA sequence: TGTGCCAGCAACTTTGGGGGGAGGAACAATGAGCAGTTCTTC.

A remark on this clonotype: This likely came from a read error, as a far larger clone is one base away. The V call is TRBV7-2, the J call TRBJ2-1, with D possibly being TRBD1 (6 bases). V was cut by 8 bases and J by 2 bases, with 22 bases left in between. Per germline, CDR1 SGHTA and CDR2 FQGNSA. The CDR3 is made up of 17 amino acids. The CDR3 nucleotides read TGTGCCAGCGGCCCCCGTGCTTGGGACACCACCTACAATGAGCAGTTCTTC. Its translation is CASGPRAWDTTYNEQFF.

The gene calls are TRBV12-3 or TRBV12-4 and TRBJ2-1; 7 bases line up with TRBD2. V gave up 5 bases and J gave up 5 bases; unmatched junction bases: 6. CDR3 length: 14 residues. Here the CDR3 DNA reads TGTGCCAGCAGTCGGGACTACCCGGACAATGAGCAGTTCTTC. It yields the protein CASSRDYPDNEQFF.

As to this clonotype: A far larger clone is only one base removed, so a read error is likely. The V gene is TRBV12-3 or TRBV12-4, the J gene TRBJ2-7; possibly TRBD1 or TRBD2 for D (5 bases each). The J call may be wrong; the DNA end is better matched by TRBJ2-5. The CDR3 totals 14 residues. The CDR3 loop is CASGQRGDRETQYF. DNA of the CDR3: TGTGCCAGCGGCCAGAGGGGCGACCGGGAGACCCAGTACTTC.

The CDR3 DNA reads TGTGCCACCAGCAGAGATCAAGGACCAAGAGAGACCCAGTACTTC. Translated, it gives CATSRDQGPRETQYF. This chain connects TRBV15 to TRBJ2-5; D not resolved. The length of the CDR3 is 15 residues. V was shortened by 0 bases and J by 4 bases, with 12 bases between the two germline ends. Germline V CDR1 and CDR2: LNHNV, YYDKDF (reference sequence).

Turning to this clonotype: A much more abundant neighbour one base away suggests this may be a read error. The rearrangement uses TRBV28 and TRBJ1-5, with D uncertain. Germline assignment: CDR1 MDHEN and CDR2 SYDVKM. The CDR3 is 17 amino acids. Trimming shortened V by 8 bases and J by 7 bases, and 27 bases separated the two germline ends. The CDR3 nucleotides are TGTGCCAGCGCCGCCGAGGCCGGAGGCCCCGGCGGGCAGCCCCAGCATTTT. It encodes CASAAEAGGPGGQPQHF.

This clonotype was picked up many times. This sequence joins TRBV5-1 and TRBJ2-7; perhaps TRBD1 as D (5 bases). The CDR3 covers 14 residues. Germline CDR1 reads SGHRS; CDR2 reads YFSETQ. The V gene lost 0 bases and the J gene lost 4 bases, with 11 bases spanning the gap. CDR3 nucleotides: TGCGCCAGCAGCTTGGAGGGTGCAGGGTACGAGCAGTACTTC. Translation gives CASSLEGAGYEQYF. Full variable domain (rest looked up from reference TRBV5-1 and TRBJ2-7): KAGVTQTPRYLIKTRGQQVTLSCSPISGHRSVSWYQQTPGQGLQFLFEYFSETQRNKGNFPGRFSGRQFSNSRSEMNVSTLELGDSALYLCASSLEGAGYEQYFGPGTRLTVT.

The sample holds many counts of this clonotype. The V and J genes are TRBV11-2 and TRBJ2-3, with D perhaps matching TRBD1 or TRBD2 (5 bases each). With 1 base removed from V and 2 bases from J, the gap between germline ends came to 13 bases. The CDR3 loop spans 16 amino acids. CDR1 and CDR2 (germline): SGHAT, FQNNGV. CDR3 bases: TGTGCCAGCAGCTTAGGGGGGAACCAAATCACAGATACGCAGTATTTT. Its translation is CASSLGGNQITDTQYF.

This clonotype showed up many times. The chain links TRBV28 to TRBJ2-1, with no clear D. The CDR3 is made up of 12 amino acids. CDR1 and CDR2 from the germline V gene are MDHEN and SYDVKM. V lost 7 bases and J 10 bases, leaving 14 bases between the germline ends. The CDR3 bases are TGTGCCAGCATCGGAATTTGGCGGGAGCAGTTCTTC. As protein: CASIGIWREQFF.

The chain combines TRBV10-3 with TRBJ2-7; perhaps TRBD2 as D (7 bases). The CDR3 totals 14 residues. The V end was cut by 2 bases, the J end by 4 bases, with 12 bases between. Germline CDR1 and CDR2: ENHRY and SYGVKD. CDR3 coding DNA: TGTGCCATCAGTGAGAGGGGGGGAGGATACGAGCAGTACTTC. It specifies CAISERGGGYEQYF.

A note on this clonotype: One base away lies a much larger clone, so this may be a sequencing read error. This chain connects TRBV10-3 to TRBJ2-5; TRBD1 aligns across 12 bases. J lost 11 bases, V lost 7 bases, and 8 bases had no gene match. CDR1 is ENHRY and CDR2 is SYGVKD in the germline V gene. The CDR3 spans 13 residues. The CDR3 nucleotides are TGTGCCATCAAGGGGACAGGGGGCGATGAGCAGTACTTC. It encodes CAIKGTGGDEQYF.

CDR3 in amino acids: CASSPPGHADQPQHF. In nucleotides, the CDR3 is TGTGCCAGCTCACCACCCGGACACGCCGATCAGCCCCAGCATTTT. The chain joins TRBV18 to TRBJ1-5, with a weak D call TRBD1 (5 bases). There are 15 residues in the CDR3. Trimming took 0 bases from V and 5 from J, leaving 11 bases between them. Germline V gene lookup returns CDR1 KGHSH and CDR2 LQKENI.